This TCR beta chain was documented in a study of blood T cell repertoires in COVID-19. Trimming left V 4 bases short and J 0 bases short, with 10 bases between. The germline gives CDR1 GTSNPN, CDR2 SVGIG (reference sequence). The CDR3 runs 15 residues. The method was immunoSEQ multiplex PCR; TCRdb's version includes in-frame clones alone and lacks a portion of them. The sample records around 250,000 clones, around 90% being singletons. Assignment of participants to cohorts was predicated upon participant-reported clinical history. What was sequenced was PBMCs or T cells enriched from blood (not recorded which). The TCR originated in a man in his forties or fifties who had been exposed to COVID-19. V gene TRBV30 combines with J gene TRBJ1-6, with D unclear. CDR3 residues: CAWNPPSSYNSPLHF. In DNA, the CDR3 is TGTGCCTGGAATCCCCCGAGCTCCTATAATTCACCCCTCCACTTT.